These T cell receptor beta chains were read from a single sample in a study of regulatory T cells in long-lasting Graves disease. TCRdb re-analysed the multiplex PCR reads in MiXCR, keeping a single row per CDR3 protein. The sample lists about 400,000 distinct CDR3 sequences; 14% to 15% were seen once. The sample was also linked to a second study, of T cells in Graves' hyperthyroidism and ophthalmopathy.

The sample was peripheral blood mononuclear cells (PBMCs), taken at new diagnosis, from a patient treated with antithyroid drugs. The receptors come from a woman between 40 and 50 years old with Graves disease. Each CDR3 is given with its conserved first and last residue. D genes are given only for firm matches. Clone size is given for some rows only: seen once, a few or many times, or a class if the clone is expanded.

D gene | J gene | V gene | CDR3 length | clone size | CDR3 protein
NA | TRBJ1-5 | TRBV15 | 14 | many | CATSSPTDNQPQHF
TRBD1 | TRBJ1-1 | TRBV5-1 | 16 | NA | CASSLAGTGVDTEAFF
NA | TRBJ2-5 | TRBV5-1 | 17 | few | CASSLWGSVTPQETQYF
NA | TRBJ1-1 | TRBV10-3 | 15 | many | CAIRSLGTANTEAFF
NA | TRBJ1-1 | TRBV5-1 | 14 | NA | CASSPQMMNTEAFF
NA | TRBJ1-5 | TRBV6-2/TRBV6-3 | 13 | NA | CASSPGEWQPQHF
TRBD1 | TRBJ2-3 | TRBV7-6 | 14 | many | CASSLSTGVGTQYF
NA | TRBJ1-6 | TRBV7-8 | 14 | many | CASSFVGEGSPLHF
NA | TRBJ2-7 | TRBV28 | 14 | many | CASSEFAGFYEQYF
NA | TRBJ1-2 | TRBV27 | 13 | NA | CASSGRQNYGYTF
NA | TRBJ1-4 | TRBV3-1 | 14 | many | CASSPSAWNEKLFF
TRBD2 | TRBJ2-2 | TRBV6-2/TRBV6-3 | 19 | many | CASSYGSASGNIRTGELFF
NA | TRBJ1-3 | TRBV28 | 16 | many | CASSRPGASSGNTIYF
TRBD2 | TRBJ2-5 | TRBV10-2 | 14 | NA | CASRLARTQETQYF
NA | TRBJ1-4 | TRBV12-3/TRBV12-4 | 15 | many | CASSPFSGSYEKLFF
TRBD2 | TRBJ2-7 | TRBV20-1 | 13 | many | CSAREPGLARQYF
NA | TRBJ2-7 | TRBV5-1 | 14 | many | CASSLVVRANEQYF
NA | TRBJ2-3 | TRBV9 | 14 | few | CASSASGSTDTQYF
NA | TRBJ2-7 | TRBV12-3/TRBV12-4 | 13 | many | CASSLTTFYEQYF
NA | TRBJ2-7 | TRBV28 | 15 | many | CASSFAGGSYYEQYF
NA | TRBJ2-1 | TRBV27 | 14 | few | CASSGTGGGNEQFF
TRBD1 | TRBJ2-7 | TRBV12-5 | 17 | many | CASGWGAGDRAAYEQYF
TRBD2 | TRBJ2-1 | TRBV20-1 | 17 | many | CSALVPWGLAVNNEQFF
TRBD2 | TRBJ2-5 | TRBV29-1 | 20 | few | CSVGGEREGPFMGLGETQYF
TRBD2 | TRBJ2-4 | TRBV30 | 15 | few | CAWSPGTRAKNIQYF
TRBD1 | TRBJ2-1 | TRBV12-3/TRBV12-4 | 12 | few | CASSSGQGEQFF
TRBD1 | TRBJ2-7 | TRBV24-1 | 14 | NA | CATVWDRELYEQYF
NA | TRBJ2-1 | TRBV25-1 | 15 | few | CASSAHRDRYNEQFF
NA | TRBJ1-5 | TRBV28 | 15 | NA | CASSLEGGVNQPQHF
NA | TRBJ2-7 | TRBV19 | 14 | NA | CASAGGGSNHEQYF
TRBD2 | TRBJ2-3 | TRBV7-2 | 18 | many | CASSLRTSGSTLRDTQYF
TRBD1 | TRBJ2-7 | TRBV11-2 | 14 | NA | CASSLGQGHCEQYF
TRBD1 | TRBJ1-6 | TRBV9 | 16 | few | CASSVGSQGAYSPLHF
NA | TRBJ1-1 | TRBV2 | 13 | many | CASNARPVTEAFF
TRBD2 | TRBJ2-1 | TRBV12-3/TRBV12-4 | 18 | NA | CVSRGLAGGKSSYNEQFF
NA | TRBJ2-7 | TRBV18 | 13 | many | CASSPSAGDEQYF
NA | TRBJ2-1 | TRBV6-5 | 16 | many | CASSYQSGVSYNEQFF
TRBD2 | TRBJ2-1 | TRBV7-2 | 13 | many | CASRGLADNEQFF
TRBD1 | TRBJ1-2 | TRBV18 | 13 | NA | CASSPRTGGGYAF
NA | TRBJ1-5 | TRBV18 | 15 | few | CASSPRQVIDQPQHF
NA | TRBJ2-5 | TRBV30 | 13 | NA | CAWSSQRMETQYF
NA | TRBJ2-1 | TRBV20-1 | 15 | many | CSARGWDHTYNEQFF
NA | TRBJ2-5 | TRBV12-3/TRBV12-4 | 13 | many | CASSLSLAATQYF
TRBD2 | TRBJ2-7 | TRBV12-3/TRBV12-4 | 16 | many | CASSLARGSGLYEQYF
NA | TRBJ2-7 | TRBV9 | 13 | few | CASSVALGDEQYF
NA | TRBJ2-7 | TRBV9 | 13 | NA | CASSVGLSYEQYF
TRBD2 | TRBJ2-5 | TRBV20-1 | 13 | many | CSARDGTRETQYF
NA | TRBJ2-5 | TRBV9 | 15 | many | CASSVAYGGQETQYF
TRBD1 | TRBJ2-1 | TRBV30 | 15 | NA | CAWSPGTGGPGEQFF
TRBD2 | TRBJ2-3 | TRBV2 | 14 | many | CASSGAGGVDTQYF
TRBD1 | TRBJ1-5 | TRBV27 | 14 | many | CASSFGTENQPQHF
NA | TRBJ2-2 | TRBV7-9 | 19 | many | CASSLEGWLTGHLSGELFF
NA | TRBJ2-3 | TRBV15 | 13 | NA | CATSTFTSATQYF
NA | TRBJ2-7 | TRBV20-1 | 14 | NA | CSARDYQAAGQQYF
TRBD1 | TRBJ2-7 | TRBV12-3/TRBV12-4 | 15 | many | CASSPGGWAPYEQYF
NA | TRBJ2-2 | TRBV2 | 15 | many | CASSADGMDTGELFF
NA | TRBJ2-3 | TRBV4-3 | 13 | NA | CASSQEGIDTQYF
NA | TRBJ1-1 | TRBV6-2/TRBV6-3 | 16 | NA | CASSYVPRQGNTEAFF
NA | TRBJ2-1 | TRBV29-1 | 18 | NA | CSVEGVPYFRGPYNEQFF
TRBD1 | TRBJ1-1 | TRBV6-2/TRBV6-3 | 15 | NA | CASSSTGGAGTEAFF